The rows below give T cell receptor beta chains drawn from one sample of a study of shared clonotypes between healthy human individuals. TCRdb's copy holds only in-frame clones and misses some; the assay was immunoSEQ multiplex PCR. This sample yields about 2.1 million clones, of which approximately 94% are seen a single time; 1.5% to 2% belongs to the top ten. Input material: naive CD8+ T cells from PBMCs. The receptors shown here come from a man between 18 and 35 years old in good health. Some clones in this sample may be carry-over from other donors' samples. The CDR3 runs from the conserved cysteine through the conserved F or W. D genes are given only for firm matches. Clone size, where shown, is once, few, many, or a class for clones that have expanded.

NA,TRBV10-2,NA,TRBJ2-2,TGCGCCAGCGGGCAGGGATCGAACACCGGGGAGCTGTTTTTT,CASGQGSNTGELFF
NA,TRBV27,once,TRBJ2-2,TGTGCCAGCAGTTTATCAAGGACCGGGGAGCTGTTTTTT,CASSLSRTGELFF
NA,TRBV25-1,NA,TRBJ1-2,TGTGCCAGCACGAGTGTGTGGACAGATGGCTACACCTTC,CASTSVWTDGYTF
NA,TRBV15,NA,TRBJ1-1,TGTGCCACCAGCGAGGGGGAGTGGGTCACTGAAGCTTTCTTT,CATSEGEWVTEAFF
NA,TRBV5-1,NA,TRBJ2-5,TGCGCCAGCAGCTTTCCATCCGTGACGGTGAAAGAGACCCAGTACTTC,CASSFPSVTVKETQYF
NA,TRBV7-9,NA,TRBJ2-7,TGTGCCAGCAGCTTAGCCCCCTCTCCGGAATACTACGAGCAGTACTTC,CASSLAPSPEYYEQYF
TRBD1,TRBV5-1,NA,TRBJ2-2,TGCGCCAGCAGCTTTTTCCCCGGACAGGGGGCGAACACCGGGGAGCTGTTTTTT,CASSFFPGQGANTGELFF
NA,TRBV19,NA,TRBJ1-5,TGTGCCAGTAGTATCGGGGCGAGCAATCAGCCCCAGCATTTT,CASSIGASNQPQHF
TRBD2,TRBV4-3,NA,TRBJ2-7,TGCGCCAGCAGCCAAGATCGGGCTAGCGGGAGGTACGAGCAGTACTTC,CASSQDRASGRYEQYF
NA,TRBV4-1,NA,TRBJ2-1,TGCGCCAGCAGCCAAGGATTTTCCAACAATGAGCAGTTCTTC,CASSQGFSNNEQFF
NA,TRBV7-8,NA,TRBJ2-3,TGTGCCAGCAGCTTAGTCTCCCCAAGCGCAGATACGCAGTATTTT,CASSLVSPSADTQYF
NA,TRBV28,NA,TRBJ2-2,TGTGCCAGCAGATCCCGATCCGGGACCAAGGACGGGGAGCTGTTTTTT,CASRSRSGTKDGELFF
NA,TRBV9,NA,TRBJ2-3,TGTGCCAGCAGCACGGGAACAAGCACAGATACGCAGTATTTT,CASSTGTSTDTQYF
TRBD1,TRBV27,NA,TRBJ2-7,TGTGCCAGCTGGGACAGGGACAATTCCTACGAGCAGTACTTC,CASWDRDNSYEQYF
TRBD1,TRBV29-1,once,TRBJ1-5,TGCAGCGTTGGTTATGGGACAGGAGGCAATCAGCCCCAGCATTTT,CSVGYGTGGNQPQHF
NA,TRBV7-8,NA,TRBJ1-2,TGTGCCAGCGGCACCCTCAGGGCAGGCTACACCTTC,CASGTLRAGYTF
NA,TRBV7-9,NA,TRBJ2-2,TGTGCCAGCAGCTCTGGCGGGGGCCCGAACACCGGGGAGCTGTTTTTT,CASSSGGGPNTGELFF
TRBD2,TRBV27,NA,TRBJ2-3,TGTGCCAGCAGTTTATTAGCGGGACGAGGAGATACGCAGTATTTT,CASSLLAGRGDTQYF
TRBD1,TRBV7-9,NA,TRBJ1-2,TGTGCCAGCAGCGCTACAGGGGGCGCGGGCTATGGCTACACCTTC,CASSATGGAGYGYTF
NA,TRBV4-1,NA,TRBJ2-1,TGCGCCAGCAGCCAAGACCGGCCAGGGCGTTACAATGAGCAGTTCTTC,CASSQDRPGRYNEQFF
NA,TRBV14,NA,TRBJ2-7,TGTGCCAGCAGCCAGATTTGGACCGTGAGCTCCTACGAGCAGTACTTC,CASSQIWTVSSYEQYF
NA,TRBV29-1,NA,TRBJ1-1,TGCAGCGTTGAAGATCCAGGAGGACGGACCGCCTTATTGAACACTGAAGCTTTCTTT,CSVEDPGGRTALLNTEAFF
NA,TRBV19,NA,TRBJ2-1,TGTGCCAGTAGTTGGAGGCCCGTGGGGCCCTACAATGAGCAGTTCTTC,CASSWRPVGPYNEQFF
TRBD1,TRBV6-5,NA,TRBJ2-2,TGTGCCAGCAGTTACTCAGACAGGGGGTTCGGGGAGCTGTTTTTT,CASSYSDRGFGELFF
NA,TRBV5-1,NA,TRBJ2-1,TGCGCCAGCAGCTTGCGGGGGTGGAATGAGCAGTTCTTC,CASSLRGWNEQFF
NA,TRBV19,NA,TRBJ1-1,TGTGCCACCCTGAAAGCTGGGGGGCCGGGAGGCACTGAAGCTTTCTTT,CATLKAGGPGGTEAFF
NA,TRBV6-1,NA,TRBJ1-1,TGTGCCAGTCCGTCGACAGTTACGAACACTGAAGCTTTCTTT,CASPSTVTNTEAFF